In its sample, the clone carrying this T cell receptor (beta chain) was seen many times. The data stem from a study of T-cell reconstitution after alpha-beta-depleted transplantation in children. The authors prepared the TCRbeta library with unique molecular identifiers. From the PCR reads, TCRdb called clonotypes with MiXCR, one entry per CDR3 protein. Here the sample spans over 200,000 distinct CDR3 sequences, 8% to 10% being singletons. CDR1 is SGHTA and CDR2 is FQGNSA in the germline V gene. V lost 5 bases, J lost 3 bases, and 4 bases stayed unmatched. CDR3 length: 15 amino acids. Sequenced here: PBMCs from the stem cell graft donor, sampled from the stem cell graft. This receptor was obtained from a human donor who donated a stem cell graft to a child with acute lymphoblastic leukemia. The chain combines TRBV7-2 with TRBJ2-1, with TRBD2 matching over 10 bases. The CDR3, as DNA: TGTGCCAGCAGCCAAAAGCGGGGGGGCTACAATGAGCAGTTCTTC. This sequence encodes CASSQKRGGYNEQFF.